What follows is one TCR beta chain and its context. This entry is derived from a study of blood T cell repertoires in COVID-19. V was clipped by 4 bases and J by 0 bases, with 10 bases between them. Germline V gives CDR1 SGHKS, CDR2 YYEKEE (reference sequence). The CDR3 runs 15 residues. Original processing methods: How many nucleated cells were present was estimated from reference gene primer amplification. Assay: immunoSEQ multiplex PCR; the TCRdb copy retains only in-frame clones and omits some. Clonal size and the V and J genes are those of that table, whereas D and trimming came from the DNA. Among roughly 60,000 clones listed, about 82% were seen once.

The source material was peripheral blood. This TCR was sampled from a human donor in a cohort sampled during active COVID-19. The chain recombines TRBV5-5 with TRBJ1-4, with a weak D call TRBD1 (6 bases). The CDR3 loop is CASSARQATNEKLFF. In DNA, the CDR3 is TGTGCCAGCAGCGCGAGACAGGCAACTAATGAAAAACTGTTTTTT.